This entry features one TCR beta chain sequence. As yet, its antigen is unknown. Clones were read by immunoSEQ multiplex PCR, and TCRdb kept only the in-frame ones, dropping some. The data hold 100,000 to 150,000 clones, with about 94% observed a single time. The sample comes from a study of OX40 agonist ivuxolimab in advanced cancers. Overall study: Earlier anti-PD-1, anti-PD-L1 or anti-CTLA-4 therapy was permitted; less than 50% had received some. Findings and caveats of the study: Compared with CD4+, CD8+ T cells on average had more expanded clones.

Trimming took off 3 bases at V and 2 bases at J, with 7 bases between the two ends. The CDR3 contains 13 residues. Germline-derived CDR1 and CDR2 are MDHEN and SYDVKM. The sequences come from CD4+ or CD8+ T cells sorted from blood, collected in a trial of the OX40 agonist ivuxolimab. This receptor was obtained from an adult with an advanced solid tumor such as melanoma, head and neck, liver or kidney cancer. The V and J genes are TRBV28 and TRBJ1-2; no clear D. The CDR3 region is CASSFSVNYGYTF. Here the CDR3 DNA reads TGTGCCAGCAGTTTTTCGGTCAACTATGGCTACACCTTC.